A single sample is the source of the 25 T cell receptor beta chains below, sequenced in a study of identical twins. Via MiXCR, TCRdb re-called the 5' RACE reads, giving one row per CDR3 protein. The top ten hold around 0.9% of the sample, which has 500,000 or so distinct CDR3 sequences, roughly a fifth seen once. These sequences were also reported in another study, on T cells expressing NK-cell markers.

The sequenced sample was CD4+ T cells sorted from blood. These receptors all stem from a woman aged 18 to 35 in good health.

The CDR3 DNA is TGTGCCAGCAGCCAAGATCTCGCGGCTAGCGGGAGCAATGAGCAGTTCTTC. It encodes CASSQDLAASGSNEQFF. The V gene is TRBV3-1, the J gene TRBJ2-1; 10 bases fit TRBD2. CDR1 and CDR2 from the germline V gene are LGHDT and YNNKEL (reference sequence). Trimming removed 0 bases from V and 6 bases from J; junction bases left unmatched: 8. The CDR3 sequence is 17 residues long.

The V call is TRBV25-1, the J call TRBJ1-1; D unclear. Trimming took off 2 bases at V and 4 bases at J, with 8 bases between the two ends. In germline, CDR1 is MGHDK, CDR2 SYGVNS. The CDR3 runs to 13 residues. This chain's CDR3 is CASSEQARTEAFF. CDR3 nucleotides: TGTGCCAGCAGTGAACAGGCCCGCACTGAAGCTTTCTTT.

This clonotype has only a few counts. The chain carries TRBV27 and TRBJ2-7; D remains unclear. CDR1 is MNHEY and CDR2 is SMNVEV in the germline V gene (reference sequence). The CDR3 spans 15 residues. Trimming took 6 bases from V and 2 from J, leaving 17 bases between them. CDR3 coding DNA: TGTGCCAGCAGGGGGATTAAGGTGCTTACCTACGAGCAGTACTTC. Amino acid sequence: CASRGIKVLTYEQYF.

At least ten counts were recorded for this clonotype. The chain recombines TRBV12-3 or TRBV12-4 with TRBJ1-1; 8 nucleotides line up with TRBD1. The CDR3 contains 14 residues. Trimming took 2 bases from V and 10 from J; bases not matched to a gene: 9. CDR3 bases: TGTGCCAGCAGTTTACAGGGGGCGAACAGCGGAGCTTTCTTT. This translates into CASSLQGANSGAFF.

This clonotype was counted a few times. V gene TRBV6-1 combines with J gene TRBJ1-2, with 7 bases fitting TRBD1. The CDR3 sequence is 16 residues long. V shed 6 bases, J shed 5 bases, and the junction held 15 bases outside the gene matches. Germline loops: CDR1 MNHNS, CDR2 SASEGT. CDR3 protein: CASSTISNPGQYGYTF. As DNA, the CDR3 is TGTGCCAGCAGCACGATCTCCAATCCGGGACAGTATGGCTACACCTTC.

This clonotype has only a few counts. This chain connects TRBV10-3 to TRBJ2-4; TRBD1 might be the D (5 bases). Trimming removed 4 bases from V and 8 bases from J, with 15 bases in between. There are 14 residues in the CDR3. The germline V gene has CDR1 ENHRY and CDR2 SYGVKD. As DNA, the CDR3 is TGTGCCATCAGTGGAGGTGGAGCAGGGCACATTCAGTACTTC. This codes for CAISGGGAGHIQYF.

This clonotype has only a few counts. The genes are TRBV6-5 and TRBJ2-1; D may correspond to TRBD1 or TRBD2 (5 bases each). CDR1 is MNHEY, CDR2 SVGAGI, per germline. The CDR3 totals 15 residues. Trimming stripped 2 bases from V and 7 bases from J, with 15 bases between. This CDR3 is CASSYGGRFGNEQFF. The CDR3 bases are TGTGCCAGCAGTTACGGGGGAAGGTTCGGGAATGAGCAGTTCTTC.

This clonotype was counted between two and nine times. The rearrangement uses TRBV20-1 and TRBJ1-5; D is undetermined. Looked up from germline, CDR1 is DFQATT and CDR2 is SNEGSKA (reference sequence). Trimming pared 1 base from V and 7 bases from J, leaving 14 bases between. The CDR3 contains 14 residues. DNA of the CDR3: TGCAGTGCTAGAGGGCCGGAGGCTGGGCAGCCCCAGCATTTT. Protein sequence: CSARGPEAGQPQHF.

This clonotype has ten or more counts. The chain combines TRBV12-3 or TRBV12-4 with TRBJ1-1; perhaps TRBD1 as D (6 bases). The germline V and J ends were trimmed by 2 bases and 5 bases, with 12 bases remaining between them. The CDR3 covers 14 residues. The CDR3 DNA reads TGTGCCAGCAGTTTAAGGGGGGCAGGGACTGAAGCTTTCTTT. Translation gives CASSLRGAGTEAFF.

This clonotype has at least ten counts. The rearrangement joins TRBV10-3 to TRBJ2-7; TRBD2 agrees at 7 bases. V shed 8 bases, J shed 1 base, and the junction held 5 bases outside the gene matches. The CDR3 sequence is 13 residues long. Germline V lookup: CDR1 ENHRY, CDR2 SYGVKD. CDR3 protein: CAIAASGSYEQYF. Here the CDR3 DNA reads TGTGCCATCGCGGCTAGCGGTTCCTACGAGCAGTACTTC.

The V and J genes are TRBV10-3 and TRBJ2-7; D remains ambiguous. Trimming took 2 bases from V and 4 from J, leaving 12 bases between them. Germline V lookup: CDR1 ENHRY, CDR2 SYGVKD. CDR3 length: 14 amino acids. The CDR3 region is CAISEKGSSYEQYF. The CDR3 nucleotides read TGTGCCATCAGTGAGAAGGGTTCTTCGTACGAGCAGTACTTC.

This chain connects TRBV20-1 to TRBJ2-7, with 7 bases aligning to TRBD1. This CDR3 contains 13 residues. V was clipped by 5 bases and J by 3 bases; unmatched bases: 7. The germline V gene has CDR1 DFQATT and CDR2 SNEGSKA (reference sequence). Here the CDR3 DNA reads TGCAGTGCTCGACGACAGGGAAACTACGAGCAGTACTTC. Translating gives CSARRQGNYEQYF.

The CDR3 DNA follows: TGTGCCAGCAGCCAAGAGTTGTCAGCGGGGGTTTCCTACGAGCAGTACTTC. As protein: CASSQELSAGVSYEQYF. The genes are TRBV3-1 and TRBJ2-7, with 8 bases that match TRBD2. Germline-derived CDR1 and CDR2 are LGHDT and YNNKEL (reference sequence). V lost 0 bases, J lost 1 base, and 8 bases stayed unmatched. The CDR3 extends over 17 amino acids.

This clonotype was observed many times. CDR3 bases: TGTGCCAGCAGCTCTCAGAGAGATCAGCCCCAGCATTTT. It yields the protein CASSSQRDQPQHF. The chain has TRBV11-3 and TRBJ1-5; D is unclear. This CDR3 is built from 13 residues. Germline lookup yields CDR1 SGHNT and CDR2 YENEEA. V lost 4 bases to trimming and J lost 5 bases, with 9 bases between them.

The rearrangement links TRBV15 to TRBJ2-1; the D gene is possibly TRBD2 (6 bases). V shed 1 base and J shed 3 bases, with 13 bases lying between them. The germline CDR1 and CDR2 sequences are LNHNV and YYDKDF (reference sequence). CDR3 length: 16 residues. CDR3 protein: CATSRGGGGRYNEQFF. Here the CDR3 DNA reads TGTGCCACCAGCAGAGGGGGAGGCGGCCGCTACAATGAGCAGTTCTTC.

This clonotype has just a few counts. The chain joins TRBV12-3 or TRBV12-4 to TRBJ2-1; D may correspond to TRBD1 or TRBD2 (6 bases each). The CDR3 loop spans 16 amino acids. V was pared by 2 bases and J by 1 base, with 12 bases between. The CDR3: CASSLRGAGSYNEQFF. The CDR3 nucleotides read TGTGCCAGCAGTTTAAGGGGGGCTGGTTCCTACAATGAGCAGTTCTTC.

This clonotype was seen a few times. The V call is TRBV7-2, the J call TRBJ2-3, with 11 bases lining up with TRBD2. The ends lost 6 bases at V and 9 bases at J; junction bases unmatched: 5. The length of the CDR3 is 13 residues. Germline V gives CDR1 SGHTA, CDR2 FQGNSA. The CDR3 bases are TGTGCCAGCAGACTAGCGGGAGAATTGACGCAGTATTTT. Its protein product is CASRLAGELTQYF.

The rearrangement joins TRBV7-2 to TRBJ2-7; D could derive from TRBD1 or TRBD2 (6 bases each). Between the trimmed V and J ends, which lost 9 bases and 1 base, there was a span of 13 bases. The CDR3 has 13 residues. CDR1 is SGHTA and CDR2 is FQGNSA in the germline V gene. The CDR3 DNA reads TGTGCCAGTCTCAAGGGGGGTTCCTACGAGCAGTACTTC. This gives the protein CASLKGGSYEQYF.

The chain links TRBV5-1 to TRBJ2-7; D is unclear. Trimming pared 0 bases from V and 7 bases from J, leaving 11 bases between. Germline assignment: CDR1 SGHRS and CDR2 YFSETQ. The CDR3 loop spans 13 amino acids. CDR3 residues: CASSLAGLEEQYF. CDR3 bases: TGCGCCAGCAGCTTGGCAGGTTTAGAGGAGCAGTACTTC.

The table lists this clonotype with a few counts. The rearrangement joins TRBV4-3 to TRBJ1-6; TRBD1 matches at 7 bases. With V trimmed by 0 bases and J by 10 bases, 6 bases remained unmatched. CDR1 LGHNA and CDR2 YSLEER come from the germline V gene. The CDR3 spans 15 residues. The CDR3 spells CASSQEHRGSSPLHF. Written as DNA, the CDR3 is TGCGCCAGCAGCCAAGAACACAGGGGCAGCTCACCCCTCCACTTT.

This clonotype was counted only a few times. One junction end does not reproduce the germline sequence, and a read error may be involved. V usage is TRBV20-1 and J usage is TRBJ1-2; maybe TRBD1 (5 bases). The CDR3 is 13 amino acids. Germline V gene data show CDR1 as DFQATT and CDR2 as SNEGSKA (reference sequence). The CDR3 bases are TGCAGTGCCAGAGAGGGGACTAACTATGGCTACACCTTC. This sequence encodes CSAREGTNYGYTF.

This clonotype has only one observation. The V and J genes are TRBV7-9 and TRBJ2-3; D not resolved. The length of the CDR3 is 14 residues. Looked up from germline, CDR1 is SEHNR and CDR2 is FQNEAQ (reference sequence). The V end was cut by 5 bases, the J end by 5 bases, with 14 bases between. CDR3: CASSPASGVDTQYF. The CDR3 coding sequence is TGTGCCAGCAGCCCAGCCTCTGGGGTAGATACGCAGTATTTT.

The chain combines TRBV20-1 with TRBJ1-6; D may be TRBD1 (6 bases). This CDR3 contains 14 residues. V dropped 5 bases and J dropped 9 bases, with 17 bases sitting between them. The germline gives CDR1 DFQATT, CDR2 SNEGSKA (reference sequence). CDR3: CSAHQQGKGSPLHF. The CDR3 region has the DNA TGCAGTGCTCACCAACAGGGCAAAGGTTCACCCCTCCACTTT.

This chain's CDR3 is CSAPRGEEEKLFF. In DNA form, the CDR3 reads TGCAGTGCCCCCCGGGGGGAGGAAGAAAAACTGTTTTTT. The chain couples TRBV20-1 to TRBJ1-4; tentative D call: TRBD1 (5 bases). The CDR3 sequence is 13 residues long. V was cut by 6 bases and J by 8 bases, with 16 bases left in between. Germline CDR1 reads DFQATT; CDR2 reads SNEGSKA (reference sequence).

Details on this clonotype: One junction end does not reproduce the germline sequence, and a read error may be involved. The V gene is TRBV6-1, the J gene TRBJ2-7; a possible D gene is TRBD1 (5 bases). The CDR3 sequence is 13 residues long. Germline V gives CDR1 MNHNS, CDR2 SASEGT. CDR3 amino acids: CRVNDPSSYEQYF. The CDR3 DNA sequence: TGCAGGGTCAACGACCCCAGCTCCTACGAGCAGTACTTC.